A single sample is the source of the 21 T cell receptor beta chains below, sequenced in a study of blood T cell repertoires in COVID-19. Measured with immunoSEQ multiplex PCR; TCRdb has only the in-frame clones, and not every one. The table lists around 300,000 clones, 65% to 90% of them singletons. The sequencing sample was made of peripheral blood. The source is a woman aged 65 to 85 with COVID-19, enrolled during active disease.

V gene TRBV4-2 combines with J gene TRBJ2-2; TRBD2 agrees at 9 bases. This CDR3 contains 20 residues. V trimming: 0 bases; J trimming: 1 base; junction bases outside the gene matches: 12. The germline V gene has CDR1 LGHNA and CDR2 YNFKEQ. The DNA for the CDR3 is TGTGCCAGCAGCCAAGATCAGCCTTGGGTTAGCGGGAGGAACACCGGGGAGCTGTTTTTT. Its protein is CASSQDQPWVSGRNTGELFF.

The J gene is TRBJ1-2, the V gene TRBV14; no clear D gene. V was shortened by 0 bases and J by 4 bases, with 9 bases between the two germline ends. CDR3 length: 14 residues. CDR1 is SGHDN, CDR2 FVKESK, per germline. Here the CDR3 DNA reads TGTGCCAGCAGCCAAGACAGGATCACCTATGGCTACACCTTC. It specifies CASSQDRITYGYTF.

J is TRBJ1-2 and V is TRBV24-1; TRBD1 is a possible D gene (6 bases). Trimming shortened V by 4 bases and J by 5 bases, and 16 bases separated the two germline ends. This CDR3 has 15 amino acids. Germline V gene sequence: CDR1 KGHDR, CDR2 SFDVKD. CDR3 DNA sequence: TGTGCCACCAGTGACCCTACAGGGATCCTTTATGGCTACACCTTC. Its translation: CATSDPTGILYGYTF.

This rearrangement joins TRBV7-9 to TRBJ1-5; D ambiguous. The germline V and J ends were trimmed by 5 bases and 6 bases, with 14 bases remaining between them. The CDR3 contains 14 residues. The germline CDR1 and CDR2 sequences are SEHNR and FQNEAQ (reference sequence). This chain's CDR3 is CASSHGAEGQPQHF. In DNA form, the CDR3 reads TGTGCCAGCAGCCACGGCGCGGAGGGTCAGCCCCAGCATTTT.

V usage is TRBV5-1 and J usage is TRBJ1-2, with D maybe TRBD1 (6 bases). The CDR3 is made up of 14 amino acids. V was clipped by 1 base and J by 6 bases, with 13 bases between them. The germline CDR1 and CDR2 sequences are SGHRS and YFSETQ. CDR3 amino acids: CASSLRGSDDGYTF. The CDR3 DNA sequence: TGCGCCAGCAGCTTGAGGGGGAGTGATGATGGCTACACCTTC.

V usage is TRBV10-2 and J usage is TRBJ2-5, with D possibly matching TRBD2 (5 bases). This CDR3 is built from 16 residues. Deletions cut 3 bases from V and 2 bases from J, with 16 bases between. Germline CDR1 and CDR2: WSHSY and SAAADI. The CDR3 DNA is TGCGCCAGCAGTGACCCCTACAAGACTACACAAGAGACCCAGTACTTC. As protein: CASSDPYKTTQETQYF.

The chain uses TRBV7-8 and TRBJ1-4; maybe TRBD1 (6 bases). CDR1 is SGHVS and CDR2 is FQNEAQ in the germline V gene. With 1 base removed from V and 3 bases from J, the gap between germline ends came to 6 bases. The CDR3 is 14 residues long. The CDR3 here is CASSLGTANEKLFF. The CDR3 DNA sequence: TGTGCCAGCAGCTTAGGGACAGCTAATGAAAAACTGTTTTTT. Full variable domain (remainder filled in from reference TRBV7-8 and TRBJ1-4): GAGVSQSPRYKVAKRGQDVALRCDPISGHVSLFWYQQALGQGPEFLTYFQNEAQLDKSGLPSDRFFAERPEGSVSTLKIQRTQQEDSAVYLCASSLGTANEKLFFGSGTQLSVL.

The gene calls are TRBV7-2 and TRBJ1-5; TRBD1 matches 10 bases. V trimming: 5 bases; J trimming: 7 bases; junction bases outside the gene matches: 11. The CDR3 totals 16 residues. CDR1 is SGHTA, CDR2 FQGNSA, per germline. The DNA of the CDR3 is TGTGCCAGCAGCCCATGGGGACAGGGGTTAGGACAGCCCCAGCATTTT. Protein sequence: CASSPWGQGLGQPQHF. Together with reference TRBV7-2 and TRBJ1-5, the CDR3 gives the full variable domain: GAGVSQSPSNKVTEKGKDVELRCDPISGHTALYWYRQSLGQGLEFLIYFQGNSAPDKSGLPSDRFSAERTGGSVSTLTIQRTQQEDSAVYLCASSPWGQGLGQPQHFGDGTRLSIL.

V usage is TRBV7-3 and J usage is TRBJ2-1; 16 bases match TRBD2. The junction had 6 bases not matched to a gene; V was cut back by 5 bases and J by 2 bases. This CDR3 contains 18 residues. Per the germline V gene, CDR1 is SGHTA and CDR2 is FQGTGA. The CDR3 sequence: CASSPKGLAGGPYNEQFF. CDR3 nucleotide sequence: TGTGCCAGCAGCCCGAAGGGACTAGCGGGGGGGCCCTACAATGAGCAGTTCTTC.

This chain connects TRBV5-8 to TRBJ2-3; D is perhaps TRBD2 (6 bases). Germline values: CDR1 SGHTS, CDR2 YDEGEE. The V gene lost 4 bases and the J gene lost 2 bases, with 14 bases spanning the gap. This CDR3 has 15 amino acids. The CDR3 here is CASSAGSSYTDTQYF. Here the CDR3 DNA reads TGTGCCAGCAGCGCGGGATCAAGTTACACAGATACGCAGTATTTT.

V usage is TRBV7-8 and J usage is TRBJ2-7; tentative D call: TRBD1 (6 bases). Germline assignment: CDR1 SGHVS and CDR2 FQNEAQ. With 5 bases removed from V and 2 bases from J, the gap between germline ends came to 13 bases. The CDR3 length is 14 residues. CDR3 sequence reads: CASSREQGPYEQYF. CDR3 nucleotide sequence: TGTGCCAGCAGCCGAGAACAGGGTCCCTACGAGCAGTACTTC.

In its sample, this clone was seen once. This chain joins TRBV5-1 and TRBJ2-3, with a possible D match to TRBD1 (6 bases). CDR1 and CDR2 (germline): SGHRS, YFSETQ. CDR3 length: 14 residues. Trimming took off 4 bases at V and 2 bases at J, with 11 bases between the two ends. CDR3 in amino acids: CASSHNRDTDTQYF. The CDR3 DNA reads TGCGCCAGCAGCCACAACAGGGACACAGATACGCAGTATTTT. Supplemented by reference TRBV5-1 and TRBJ2-3, the full variable domain reads KAGVTQTPRYLIKTRGQQVTLSCSPISGHRSVSWYQQTPGQGLQFLFEYFSETQRNKGNFPGRFSGRQFSNSRSEMNVSTLELGDSALYLCASSHNRDTDTQYFGPGTRLTVL.

The rearrangement joins TRBV3-1 (or the pseudogene TRBV3-2) to TRBJ2-1; 8 bases line up with TRBD1. The CDR3 consists of 15 residues. Unmatched junction bases numbered 8, after V lost 5 bases and J lost 5 bases. CDR1 and CDR2 (germline): LGHDT, YNNKEL (reference sequence). The CDR3 spells CASSSGQGEHNEQFF. CDR3 DNA: TGTGCCAGCAGCTCCGGACAGGGAGAACACAATGAGCAGTTCTTC.

For the CDR3, the DNA is TGTGCCAGCAGTGGTCGAGGTCCACGGGGGTCTTATTCACCCCTCCACTTT. Its protein product is CASSGRGPRGSYSPLHF. The rearrangement links TRBV25-1 to TRBJ1-6; perhaps TRBD1 as D (5 bases). CDR3 length equals 17 residues. Trimming took off 4 bases at V and 8 bases at J, with 21 bases between the two ends. Looked up from germline, CDR1 is MGHDK and CDR2 is SYGVNS.

This clone appeared a few times. The chain links TRBV9 to TRBJ2-1; 7 bases agree with TRBD2. The V gene end was trimmed by 3 bases and the J gene end by 8 bases; junction bases not matched to a gene: 11. CDR1 and CDR2 from the germline V gene are SGDLS and YYNGEE. This CDR3 spans 15 amino acids. As DNA, the CDR3 is TGTGCCAGCAGCGGGGAGGGCAGTCGTCCCGATGAGCAGTTCTTC. Translated: CASSGEGSRPDEQFF.

The V gene is TRBV3-1 (or the pseudogene TRBV3-2), the J gene TRBJ2-2; tentatively, D is TRBD2 (5 bases). The V gene's germline CDR1 is LGHDT and CDR2 YNNKEL (reference sequence). V shed 4 bases and J shed 5 bases, with 8 bases lying between them. The CDR3 consists of 13 residues. DNA for the CDR3: TGTGCCAGCAGCCCCCTAGCAACCGGGGAGCTGTTTTTT. It codes for CASSPLATGELFF.

The genes are TRBV28 and TRBJ2-7, with 9 bases lining up with TRBD2. Looked up from germline, CDR1 is MDHEN and CDR2 is SYDVKM. The CDR3 is 16 amino acids. V trimming: 4 bases; J trimming: 5 bases; junction bases outside the gene matches: 12. The CDR3 loop reads CASSSYPGLAIHEQYF. Here the CDR3 DNA reads TGTGCCAGCAGTTCGTACCCGGGACTAGCAATCCACGAGCAGTACTTC.

The chain uses TRBV15 and TRBJ2-2; no firm D call. The V and J ends lost 5 bases and 4 bases respectively, with 11 bases between them. The germline V gene encodes CDR1 LNHNV and CDR2 YYDKDF (reference sequence). This CDR3 has 14 amino acids. CDR3 amino acids: CATSPPGRTGELFF. In DNA form, the CDR3 reads TGTGCCACCAGCCCCCCAGGTCGCACCGGGGAGCTGTTTTTT.

This clone has only one observation. The chain recombines TRBV5-8 with TRBJ1-3; 7 nucleotides line up with TRBD1. With 4 bases clipped from V and 0 bases from J, the junction kept 4 bases outside the gene matches. Germline V lookup: CDR1 SGHTS, CDR2 YDEGEE. The CDR3 consists of 15 residues. In nucleotides, the CDR3 is TGTGCCAGCAGCGGGGGACAGAACTCTGGAAACACCATATATTTT. Protein product: CASSGGQNSGNTIYF.

DNA of the CDR3: TGCGCCAGCAGCTTGTTACAGGGGAGTAGCGAGCAGTACTTC. It translates to CASSLLQGSSEQYF. The J gene is TRBJ2-7, the V gene TRBV5-1; the match to TRBD1 covers 7 bases. Trimming took 1 base from V and 6 from J; bases not matched to a gene: 7. CDR1 and CDR2 (germline): SGHRS, YFSETQ. This CDR3 spans 14 amino acids. The full variable domain, in which reference TRBV5-1 and TRBJ2-7 provide the parts outside the CDR3, is KAGVTQTPRYLIKTRGQQVTLSCSPISGHRSVSWYQQTPGQGLQFLFEYFSETQRNKGNFPGRFSGRQFSNSRSEMNVSTLELGDSALYLCASSLLQGSSEQYFGPGTRLTVT.

The V and J genes are TRBV7-2 and TRBJ2-2; 10 bases line up with TRBD2. J was trimmed by 7 bases and V by 2 bases; bases with no gene match: 7. The CDR3 spans 16 residues. CDR1 and CDR2 (germline): SGHTA, FQGNSA. The CDR3 region has the DNA TGTGCCAGCAGCTTACGGAGCGGGGGGGCGAACGGGGAGCTGTTTTTT. This encodes CASSLRSGGANGELFF.